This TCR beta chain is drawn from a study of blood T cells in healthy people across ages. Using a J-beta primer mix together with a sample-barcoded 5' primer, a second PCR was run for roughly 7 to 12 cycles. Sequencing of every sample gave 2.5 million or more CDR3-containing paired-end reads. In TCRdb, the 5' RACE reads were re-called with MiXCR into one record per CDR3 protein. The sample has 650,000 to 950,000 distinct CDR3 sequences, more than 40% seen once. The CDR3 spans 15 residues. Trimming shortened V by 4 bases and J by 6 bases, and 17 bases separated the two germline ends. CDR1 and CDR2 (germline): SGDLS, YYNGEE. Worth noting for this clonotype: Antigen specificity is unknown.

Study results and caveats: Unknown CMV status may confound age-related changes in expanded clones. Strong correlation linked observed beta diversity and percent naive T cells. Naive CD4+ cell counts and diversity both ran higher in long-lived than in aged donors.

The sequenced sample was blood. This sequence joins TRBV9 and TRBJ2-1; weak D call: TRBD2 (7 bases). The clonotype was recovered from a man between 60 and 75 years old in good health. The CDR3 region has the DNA TGTGCCAGCAGCCCGAGGGGGGGGGCCAGCAATGAGCAGTTCTTC. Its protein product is CASSPRGGASNEQFF.